This TCR beta chain was identified in a study of cytomegalovirus exposure and HLA in healthy donors. Study summary: Among 150 million to 200 million T cells, an earlier analysis found 117 million unique TCR beta sequences. The Caucasian-associated ancestry cluster held under 90% of a few hundred genotyped donors.

This clone was recorded a few times. Its antigen is currently unknown. The PCR used 60 Vbeta and 13 Jbeta primers. Some clones are missing from TCRdb's copy, which holds only in-frame ones; the method was immunoSEQ multiplex PCR. The sample has over 100,000 clones; 75% to 80% are singletons. Study-wide results and caveats: Later on, an analysis tied approximately 17,000 TCR beta sequences to HLA alleles at 0.05 false discovery rate.

This CDR3 is built from 11 residues. Trimming left V 5 bases short and J 5 bases short, with 4 bases between. Per the germline V gene, CDR1 is SGHVS and CDR2 is FQNEAQ. The clonotype was recovered from a man aged 55 to 70 in good health and CMV-seropositive. V usage is TRBV7-8 and J usage is TRBJ2-1; D unclear. Sequencing was carried out using PBMCs. The CDR3 sequence is CASSPDNEQFF. The CDR3 bases are TGTGCCAGCAGCCCAGACAATGAGCAGTTCTTC.